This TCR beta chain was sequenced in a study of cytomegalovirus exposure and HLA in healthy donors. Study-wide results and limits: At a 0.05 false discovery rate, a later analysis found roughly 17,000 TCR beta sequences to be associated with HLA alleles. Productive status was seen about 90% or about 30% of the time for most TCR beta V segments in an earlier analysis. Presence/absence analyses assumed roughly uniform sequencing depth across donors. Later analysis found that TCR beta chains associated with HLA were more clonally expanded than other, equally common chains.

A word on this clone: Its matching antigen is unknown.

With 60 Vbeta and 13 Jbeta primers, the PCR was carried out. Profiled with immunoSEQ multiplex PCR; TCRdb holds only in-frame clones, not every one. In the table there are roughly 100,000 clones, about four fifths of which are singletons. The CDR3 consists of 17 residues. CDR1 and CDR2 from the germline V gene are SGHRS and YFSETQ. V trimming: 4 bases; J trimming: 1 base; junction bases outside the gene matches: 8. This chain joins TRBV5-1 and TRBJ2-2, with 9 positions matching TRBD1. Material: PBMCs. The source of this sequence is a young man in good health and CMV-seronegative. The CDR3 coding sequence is TGCGCCAGCAGCGTATGGGGGACAGGGATGAACACCGGGGAGCTGTTTTTT. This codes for CASSVWGTGMNTGELFF.